This T cell receptor (beta chain) was retrieved from a study of control samples from healthy donors and cancer patients. This table comes from immunoSEQ multiplex PCR, and its TCRdb copy is limited to in-frame clones, with some not included. The repertoire holds about 180,000 clones, with under 95% as singletons. V dropped 2 bases and J dropped 5 bases, with 12 bases sitting between them. In germline, CDR1 is MNHEY, CDR2 SVGAGI. The CDR3 has 15 residues. The receptor comes from a woman between 18 and 29 years old in good health. Input material: blood. The chain recombines TRBV6-5 with TRBJ2-2; D tentatively reads TRBD1 or TRBD2 (5 bases each). The CDR3: CASSYEGRRTGELFF. For the CDR3, the DNA is TGTGCCAGCAGTTACGAGGGGCGGCGGACCGGGGAGCTGTTTTTT.